This is a list of T cell receptor beta chains from one sample in a study of cytomegalovirus exposure and HLA in healthy donors. Generated by immunoSEQ multiplex PCR, the TCRdb table keeps only in-frame clones and is missing some. This table holds around 110,000 clones, roughly four fifths found once. The sample consisted of PBMCs. These receptors were taken from a woman younger than 35 in good health and CMV-seronegative. The CDR3 runs from the conserved cysteine through the conserved F or W. The D gene is left open where the match is weak. Size tells how often a clone was seen (once, few, many) or the class of an expanded clone, and some rows leave it out.

d_gene	v_gene	j_gene	abundance	CDR3aa	CDR3nt
TRBD2	TRBV6-1	TRBJ2-5	-	CASSELVSGGPQETQYF	TGTGCCAGCAGTGAATTAGTTAGCGGGGGGCCCCAAGAGACCCAGTACTTC
TRBD1	TRBV4-1	TRBJ1-2	-	CASSVTGATDGYTF	TGCGCCAGCAGCGTAACAGGGGCAACTGATGGCTACACCTTC
-	TRBV4-1	TRBJ1-1	-	CASSQDHGNTEAFF	TGCGCCAGCAGCCAAGACCACGGGAACACTGAAGCTTTCTTT
-	TRBV6-1	TRBJ1-4	few	CASSEGREYEKLFF	TGTGCCAGCAGTGAAGGTAGAGAGTATGAAAAACTGTTTTTT
TRBD1	TRBV9	TRBJ2-7	-	CASSVGQGGTYEQYF	TGTGCCAGCAGCGTTGGACAGGGTGGAACCTACGAGCAGTACTTC
TRBD2	TRBV9	TRBJ2-2	-	CASSVSGGAVGELFF	TGTGCCAGCAGCGTAAGCGGGGGGGCGGTCGGGGAGCTGTTTTTT
-	TRBV7-9	TRBJ2-7	few	CASSFSGTYEQYF	TGTGCCAGCAGCTTCTCGGGGACCTACGAGCAGTACTTC
TRBD2	TRBV29-1	TRBJ2-3	-	CSVEGSTSGGIDTQYF	TGCAGCGTTGAGGGGTCAACTAGCGGGGGGATAGATACGCAGTATTTT
-	TRBV6-4	TRBJ2-3	-	CASSDSASGPDTQYF	TGTGCCAGCAGTGACTCGGCGAGCGGCCCAGATACGCAGTATTTT
TRBD1	TRBV2	TRBJ1-2	few	CASSVRQGVDGYTF	TGTGCCAGCAGTGTACGACAGGGGGTGGATGGCTACACCTTC
TRBD2	TRBV7-9	TRBJ2-2	-	CASSPVGLAYTGELFF	TGTGCCAGCAGCCCCGTGGGACTAGCCTACACCGGGGAGCTGTTTTTT
TRBD2	TRBV5-4	TRBJ2-5	-	CASSTSGLAGEGPQYF	TGTGCCAGCAGTACCTCGGGACTAGCGGGGGAAGGGCCCCAGTACTTC
-	TRBV19	TRBJ2-3	-	CASSMGRNIGTDTQYF	TGTGCCAGTAGTATGGGCCGGAACATAGGCACAGATACGCAGTATTTT
-	TRBV19	TRBJ1-1	few	CASSRGGVTEAFF	TGTGCCAGTAGTCGAGGGGGGGTCACTGAAGCTTTCTTT
TRBD2	TRBV5-1	TRBJ2-7	-	CASSPSGGSYEQYF	TGCGCCAGCAGCCCTAGCGGGGGGTCCTACGAGCAGTACTTC
TRBD1	TRBV5-4	TRBJ1-2	-	CASSETGGGTTYYTF	TGTGCCAGCAGCGAGACAGGGGGCGGGACCACATACTACACCTTC
-	TRBV2	TRBJ1-3	-	CASSPRDSGNTIYF	TGTGCCAGCAGTCCTCGGGACTCTGGAAACACCATATATTTT
TRBD1	TRBV2	TRBJ2-7	-	CASSEASGTGVYEQYF	TGTGCCAGCAGTGAAGCGTCCGGGACAGGGGTCTACGAGCAGTACTTC
TRBD2	TRBV19	TRBJ2-3	-	CASRTSGTPSTDTQYF	TGTGCCAGCCGGACTAGCGGGACCCCAAGCACAGATACGCAGTATTTT
TRBD1	TRBV10-3	TRBJ1-2	-	CAISDPGQGAIYGYTF	TGTGCCATCAGTGATCCGGGACAGGGGGCTATCTATGGCTACACCTTC
TRBD1	TRBV6-1	TRBJ2-1	-	CASSESGGWNEQFF	TGTGCCAGCAGTGAATCAGGGGGTTGGAATGAGCAGTTCTTC
TRBD1	TRBV15	TRBJ1-1	-	CATSRDGTGTEAFF	TGTGCCACCAGCAGAGACGGGACAGGGACTGAAGCTTTCTTT
-	TRBV2	TRBJ2-7	-	CASKLLPTKQYF	TGTGCCAGCAAACTACTACCTACCAAGCAGTACTTC
-	TRBV4-2	TRBJ2-3	-	CASSQAGGAHSTDTQYF	TGTGCCAGCAGCCAAGCGGGCGGGGCCCATAGCACAGATACGCAGTATTTT
TRBD1	TRBV27	TRBJ1-5	-	CASSSSTGIPNQPQHF	TGTGCCAGCAGTTCGTCGACAGGGATTCCCAATCAGCCCCAGCATTTT
TRBD2	TRBV5-6	TRBJ2-1	-	CASSPEAGGPTYNEQFF	TGTGCCAGCAGCCCGGAGGCGGGGGGGCCAACCTACAATGAGCAGTTCTTC
TRBD1	TRBV2	TRBJ1-2	-	CASMGTGPYGYTF	TGTGCCAGCATGGGGACAGGCCCCTATGGCTACACCTTC
TRBD1	TRBV28	TRBJ1-4	-	CASSLTGTTNEKLFF	TGTGCCAGCAGTTTGACAGGGACAACTAATGAAAAACTGTTTTTT
TRBD1	TRBV5-1	TRBJ2-5	-	CASRPGTGGAETQYF	TGCGCCAGCAGACCCGGGACAGGGGGGGCGGAGACCCAGTACTTC
TRBD2	TRBV10-3	TRBJ2-1	-	CAISYLLAGKNEQFF	TGTGCCATCAGTTACCTATTAGCGGGTAAAAATGAGCAGTTCTTC
TRBD2	TRBV9	TRBJ2-1	-	CASSVGSGGHNEQFF	TGTGCCAGCAGCGTAGGGTCGGGGGGGCACAATGAGCAGTTCTTC
-	TRBV6-6	TRBJ2-7	few	CASRTDSYEQYF	TGTGCCAGCAGAACGGACAGCTACGAGCAGTACTTC
TRBD1	TRBV2	TRBJ1-6	once	CASSEGPGGNSPLHF	TGTGCCAGCAGTGAAGGTCCAGGGGGGAATTCACCCCTCCACTTT
-	TRBV6-5	TRBJ2-7	-	CASSAGGVSYEQYF	TGTGCCAGCAGTGCAGGAGGGGTATCCTACGAGCAGTACTTC
TRBD2	TRBV9	TRBJ2-3	-	CASSALAGGLTDTQYF	TGTGCCAGCAGCGCGCTAGCGGGGGGACTTACAGATACGCAGTATTTT
TRBD2	TRBV7-2	TRBJ2-2	-	CASSPKRGPNTGELFF	TGTGCCAGCAGCCCGAAGCGGGGCCCGAACACCGGGGAGCTGTTTTTT
TRBD2	TRBV7-3	TRBJ2-2	few	CASSLEGGGGTGELFF	TGTGCCAGCAGCTTAGAAGGCGGGGGGGGCACCGGGGAGCTGTTTTTT
-	TRBV5-1	TRBJ2-7	-	CASTFRVGYEQYF	TGCGCCAGCACCTTCAGGGTTGGATACGAGCAGTACTTC
TRBD1	TRBV27	TRBJ2-7	-	CASIAGTGMGEQYF	TGTGCCAGCATCGCCGGGACAGGGATGGGGGAGCAGTACTTC
TRBD1	TRBV27	TRBJ1-2	-	CASSLGTGLPLPLGYTF	TGTGCCAGCAGCCTCGGGACAGGACTACCGCTGCCCCTTGGCTACACCTTC
-	TRBV30	TRBJ1-1	-	CAWGGFRGSMNTEAFF	TGTGCCTGGGGGGGTTTCAGGGGATCCATGAACACTGAAGCTTTCTTT
TRBD2	TRBV7-9	TRBJ2-1	-	CASSPRASGNEQFF	TGTGCCAGCAGCCCAAGGGCTAGCGGCAATGAGCAGTTCTTC
-	TRBV19	TRBJ2-7	-	CASSDRTYEQYF	TGTGCCAGTAGCGACAGAACCTACGAGCAGTACTTC
-	TRBV7-2	TRBJ2-7	-	CASSLIIGQGEQYF	TGTGCCAGCAGCCTAATAATTGGGCAGGGCGAGCAGTACTTC
TRBD1	TRBV4-1	TRBJ1-6	-	CASSLSGTGRNSPLHF	TGCGCCAGCAGCCTATCCGGGACAGGGAGGAATTCACCCCTCCACTTT
TRBD1	TRBV4-2	TRBJ2-7	-	CASSQEVQGTEQYF	TGTGCCAGCAGCCAAGAGGTACAGGGGACCGAGCAGTACTTC
-	TRBV5-1	TRBJ2-3	once	CASSLGGSSTDTQYF	TGCGCCAGCAGCTTGGGAGGGTCTAGCACAGATACGCAGTATTTT
-	TRBV5-4	TRBJ1-1	-	CASSLDGGNTEAFF	TGTGCCAGCAGCTTGGACGGCGGGAACACTGAAGCTTTCTTT
TRBD1	TRBV15	TRBJ1-5	-	CATSGTGGNQPQHF	TGTGCCACCAGCGGGACAGGGGGCAATCAGCCCCAGCATTTT
-	TRBV28	TRBJ1-2	-	CASSLSPSLDYGYTF	TGTGCCAGCAGTTTGTCTCCCTCACTAGACTATGGCTACACCTTC
-	TRBV6-5	TRBJ1-2	-	CASSYSGGVGLGYTF	TGTGCCAGCAGTTACTCGGGGGGTGTCGGATTGGGCTACACCTTC